This TCR beta chain was captured in a study of cytomegalovirus exposure and HLA in healthy donors (dated by TCRdb to the late 2010s). For the wider study: An earlier analysis of under 600 of the donors reported 250 to 300 Gb of sequence data and 100 million to 140 million unique TCR beta sequences from roughly 180 million T cells. Around 300 gigabases of sequencing data and 78 million or so unique TCR sequences were included in an early release covering over 600 HLA-typed donors. Among the roughly 390 genotyped donors, approximately 82% belonged to the genetic ancestry cluster associated with self-reported Caucasian donors. The study aimed to test whether cataloging public T cell receptors could reveal signatures of past pathogen exposure. The study used immunosequencing to profile the T cell repertoires of approximately 690 subjects and linked those repertoires to cytomegalovirus serostatus. A separate validation cohort of roughly 120 different subjects was used in addition to the roughly 700-subject first cohort. High-throughput TCR immunosequencing, statistical association of individual TCRs with disease status, and machine learning were combined to predict cytomegalovirus infection status. A later analysis re-examined previously published TCR beta repertoires from several hundred donors and added high-resolution HLA genotyping to investigate patterns of TCR occurrence. Rather than using new phenotypic data, the later analysis identified candidate immune exposures from TCR beta sequences and from how often those sequences occurred across donors. In an earlier analysis of 587 of the donors, high-throughput TCR beta sequencing was used to judge whether each TCR beta V gene segment behaved as functional or pseudogenic. Alongside the repertoire data, information on donor age, sex, ethnicity and CMV serostatus was compiled. Genome-wide SNP genotypes for about 60% of the roughly 670 donors were used in a later genetic analysis, which treated that subset as a discovery cohort. All discovery cohort repertoires had been generated using a single sequencing platform. HLA typing covered class I and class II loci at four-digit resolution. Typing coverage differed by locus: A, B, C, DRB1 and DQB1 were typed in roughly 620-640 donors, DQA1 in roughly 510, DPA1 in around 600, and DPB1 in just under 490. Because of strong linkage in the cohort, five DR-DQ haplotypes were treated as single units for association and clustering. Among some 400 genotyped donors of the cohort, an average of about 240,000 unique TCR beta nucleotide sequences was sequenced per donor, of which about 20% were non-productive. General study outcomes and caveats: Compared with the approximately 710-donor mean, donors in an Asian-associated ancestry cluster had fewer N-insertions in productive TCRs, according to a later genetic analysis. Roughly 17 rarely observed V segments, including chromosome 9 orphons, were excluded from the earlier analysis of some 590 of the donors because counts were too low. The study gave a list of under 200 TCR beta chains associated with cytomegalovirus. Roughly uniform sequencing depth across donors was assumed in presence/absence analyses, although this assumption may not hold. In a later analysis, most CMV-associated TCR beta chains were found to appear HLA-restricted, with HLA associations seemingly driven largely by CMV exposure. When HLA alleles, especially DR and DQ, strongly co-occurred, TCR associations were difficult to assign to individual alleles. In vitro tests confirmed that three of the cytomegalovirus-associated TCR beta chains recognize cytomegalovirus antigens. The classifier was reported to diagnose cytomegalovirus status with high specificity and sensitivity in both the original cohort and the validation cohort. A later genetic analysis associated a missense DCLRE1C variant with V-gene and J-gene trimming of TCR beta chains, and an independent cohort replicated the association. Specific HLA alleles were associated with roughly 16,000 TCR beta sequences at a false discovery rate of 0.05 in a later analysis. A later analysis found that TCR association rates varied across HLA loci, with DRB1 alleles showing the most associated TCRs and HLA-C alleles the fewest. Most TCR sequences were observed very rarely across donors, whereas some public TCRs were present in many individuals. According to the authors, the approach could potentially be generalized to other disease states and immunological phenotypes. In an earlier analysis of approximately 590 of the donors, most TCR beta V segments appeared in productive rearrangements about 90% or about 30% of the time, broadly matching IMGT annotations. Because HLA typing was unavailable for some donors at each locus, only the typed subset was used in association tests. The cohort was sequenced for TCR beta chains only, and without alpha or paired-chain data the features that could be detected were limited. Linkage disequilibrium might explain the correlated functional status among segregating V segments, but an unknown experimental factor could not be excluded. CMV serostatus was the only immune exposure information available for the cohort. Compared with equally common non-associated chains, HLA-associated TCR beta chains in a later analysis were more clonally expanded and had lower generation probabilities. A later analysis reported that several top co-occurrence clusters appeared linked to parvovirus B19, influenza, CMV and Epstein-Barr virus. A cluster of highly shared sequence variants was judged likely to be a technical artifact of the sequencing pipeline. A further reported finding was that TCR beta sequences accurately predicted the HLA-A and HLA-B alleles for most subjects in the first cohort. Some IMGT-functional V segments, including TRBV6-2 and TRBV6-3, could not be distinguished by the 87-base-pair reads and were therefore excluded.

Comment on this clone: Its antigen is not yet known. Base qualities are not at hand, and no much larger clone is one base apart.

The CDR3 sequence holds 18 residues, the cysteine and phenylalanine included. Just CDR3 DNA is preserved here, 54 bases in frame from base 1. Here V drops 6 bases and J drops 7 bases, and the junction holds 24 bases not matched to any gene. The germline V gene supplies CDR1 SGHAT and CDR2 FQNNGV. Library construction relied on the immunoSEQ multiplex PCR assay. A mixture of 60 forward primers for TCR Vbeta segments and 13 reverse primers for TCR Jbeta segments was used in the multiplex PCR. The CDR3 region of rearranged TCR beta genes was amplified from genomic DNA by a multiplex PCR assay. The amplified TCR beta libraries were sequenced on the Illumina HiSeq System as 87-base-pair reads. From the authors' description of their analysis: A later analysis tallied some 79 million unique TCR beta chains across the 650 to 750 repertoires, and about 10 million of those chains were shared by two or more donors. Raw reads were error-corrected and collapsed into unique sequences by a nearest-neighbor algorithm in which closely related sequences were merged to remove PCR and sequencing errors. To assign V, D and J gene segments, CDR3 sequences were aligned to IMGT reference sequences. For a sequence to be retained, a match of at least six nucleotides to both a V gene segment and a J gene segment was required. A rearrangement was called productive if the CDR3 had no stop codons and remained in frame with V and J, and every other rearrangement was called non-productive. CDR3 was defined according to IMGT convention as the region running from the second conserved V-encoded cysteine to the conserved J-encoded phenylalanine. Sequences without an unambiguous match to a single V gene segment were excluded from the earlier analysis of 450 to 750 of the donors. In an earlier analysis of approximately 550 of the donors, V segments were called functional above 56.7% productive rearrangements and were called segregating when the between-donor standard deviation exceeded 5%. A statistical classification framework was built for diagnosing cytomegalovirus status from the catalog of TCR beta chain sequences. In a later analysis, V and J genes were assigned by comparing TCR nucleotide sequences against IMGT/GENE-DB human TR gene sequences. Using the TCRdist pipeline, a later analysis assigned CDR3 sequences along with most-parsimonious VDJ recombination scenarios. In a later analysis, each TCR beta chain was defined by its CDR3 amino acid sequence together with its V-gene family, and reads lacking a unique V-gene family were excluded. In a later analysis, fewer than 650 highly shared, low-generation-probability nucleotide sequences were removed to address suspected cross-contamination and a sequencing artifact. A later analysis calculated a clonal expansion index for each public chain from normalized within-repertoire ranks of inferred template counts. A later analysis computed generation probabilities with a VDJ recombination model fitted to out-of-frame rearrangements, and checked the results against IGoR. In a later analysis, hypergeometric tests were used to score TCR-TCR, TCR-HLA and TCR-CMV co-occurrence, with a repertoire-size bias correction applied to TCR pairs. False discovery rates were estimated in a later analysis by permuting HLA or CMV assignments 20 times. In a later analysis, co-occurring TCRs were grouped with DBSCAN, and TCRdist sequence similarity was added when clustering was performed within HLA-allele-positive subsets. Repertoires with fewer than 30,000 or more than 120,000 public chains were left out of co-occurrence clustering, as were four to six repertoires with anomalous nucleotide sharing. The source is immuneACCESS, and TCRdb retained only in-frame sequences with V and J called. Part of the clones is not carried over; for the studies checked, unresolved V genes explain less than half of this, and the remainder is unexplained. The V and J calls and clone size come from that table; D and trimming were worked out from the DNA. The sample table contains 210,000 or so clones; only one count was recorded for about three quarters of them. The ten largest clones take up roughly 2.1% of the sample.

The cohort consisted of 666 healthy bone marrow donors. At the time of sampling, every cohort member was nominally healthy, though immune exposures that went unrecorded were likely present. The donor was CMV seropositive and belonged to the group of 250 to 300 seropositive cohort members. Every donor gave a peripheral blood sample, and the peripheral blood mononuclear cells from that sample were used for TCR beta sequencing. The Qiagen DNeasy Blood Extraction Kit was used to extract genomic DNA from the blood cell samples. This sequence originates from a woman in her twenties or thirties in good health and CMV-seropositive. The sequencing input was PBMCs. The chain is assembled from TRBV11-2 and TRBJ2-7, and TRBD2 matches 7 of the central bases. The encoded CDR3 is CASRPITADLAEAGEQYF. The DNA is as follows: TGTGCCAGCAGACCTATCACCGCAGACCTAGCGGAGGCGGGGGAGCAGTACTTC.